Following are 19 T cell receptor beta chains from one sample sequenced in a study of shared clonotypes between healthy human individuals. Sequencing used immunoSEQ multiplex PCR; TCRdb keeps in-frame clones, though not all of them. The table lists about 490,000 clones, 76% of them singletons, with roughly 13% in the top ten. Input material: PBMCs. All receptors derive from a woman aged 35 to 49 in good health. Some clones in this sample may be carry-over from other donors' samples.

The J gene is TRBJ2-7, the V gene TRBV9, with TRBD1 matching 10 bases. V trimming: 3 bases; J trimming: 2 bases; junction bases outside the gene matches: 5. Germline assignment: CDR1 SGDLS and CDR2 YYNGEE. This CDR3 region has 15 residues. The chain's CDR3 is CASSAGTGVTYEQYF. CDR3 coding DNA: TGTGCCAGCAGCGCCGGGACAGGGGTCACCTACGAGCAGTACTTC.

This clone appeared a few times. The rearrangement links TRBV30 to TRBJ2-7; the match to TRBD2 covers 14 bases. The germline V gene has CDR1 GTSNPN and CDR2 SVGIG (reference sequence). This CDR3 has 15 residues. Trimming at V came to 1 base and at J to 7 bases, leaving 6 bases not matched to a gene. CDR3 loop: CAWSGGLAGVGEQYF. In nucleotides, the CDR3 is TGTGCCTGGAGTGGGGGACTAGCGGGAGTGGGAGAGCAGTACTTC.

This chain's CDR3 is CASRAGQNTQPQHF. In DNA form, the CDR3 reads TGTGCCAGCAGGGCCGGACAGAACACTCAGCCCCAGCATTTT. This rearrangement joins TRBV28 to TRBJ1-5; D may be TRBD1 (6 bases). In germline, CDR1 is MDHEN, CDR2 SYDVKM. Trimming took 6 bases from V and 6 from J, leaving 15 bases between them. CDR3 size: 14 residues.

There are a few counts of this clone. This chain connects TRBV5-1 to TRBJ2-5; TRBD2 is a possible D gene (5 bases). Germline V CDR1 and CDR2: SGHRS, YFSETQ. V dropped 4 bases and J dropped 5 bases, with 12 bases sitting between them. The CDR3 is 13 amino acids. CDR3 nucleotides: TGCGCCAGCAGCCCCGAGGGCCGGGAGACCCAGTACTTC. Translation: CASSPEGRETQYF.

This rearrangement joins TRBV7-9 to TRBJ2-6, with D tentatively TRBD2 (6 bases). The V end was cut by 7 bases, the J end by 0 bases, with 16 bases between. The germline V gene has CDR1 SEHNR and CDR2 FQNEAQ (reference sequence). There are 17 residues in the CDR3. This CDR3 reads CASTSGEFTSGANVLTF. Written as DNA, the CDR3 is TGTGCCAGCACCTCGGGGGAGTTTACCTCTGGGGCCAACGTCCTGACTTTC.

A remark on this clone: This sequence may be a read error, since a much larger clone differs from it by one base. The same CDR3 can be traced to other DNA sequences in this sample. V gene TRBV9 combines with J gene TRBJ1-1; D gene ambiguous. This CDR3 is 12 amino acids long. CDR1 SGDLS and CDR2 YYNGEE come from the germline V gene. Here the CDR3 reads CASSVSGTEAFF. CDR3 nucleotides: TGTGCTAGCAGCGTGTCGGGTACTGAAGCTTTCTTT.

This clone was observed a few times. The chain links TRBV2 to TRBJ2-2, with D possibly matching TRBD1 (6 bases). Deletions cut 5 bases from V and 0 bases from J, with 13 bases between. There are 16 residues in the CDR3. Germline lookup yields CDR1 SNHLY and CDR2 FYNNEI. The CDR3 loop is CASSTYRASNTGELFF. The CDR3 bases are TGTGCCAGCAGTACATACAGGGCCTCGAACACCGGGGAGCTGTTTTTT.

With respect to this clone: Other DNA sequences from this sample encode an identical CDR3 as well. DNA for the CDR3: TGTGCCAGCAGCTTAGGGCCAGATACGCAGTATTTT. This encodes CASSLGPDTQYF. The chain joins TRBV7-2 to TRBJ2-3; D uncertain. This CDR3 spans 12 amino acids. Trimming cost V 1 base and J 4 bases, with 3 bases left between them. The germline V gene has CDR1 SGHTA and CDR2 FQGNSA. The full variable domain, rest sourced from reference TRBV7-2 and TRBJ2-3, is GAGVSQSPSNKVTEKGKDVELRCDPISGHTALYWYRQSLGQGLEFLIYFQGNSAPDKSGLPSDRFSAERTGGSVSTLTIQRTQQEDSAVYLCASSLGPDTQYFGPGTRLTVL.

The rearrangement links TRBV2 to TRBJ2-7; 7 nucleotides agree with TRBD1. The CDR3 runs to 14 residues. Germline trimming cut 6 bases from V and 0 bases from J; bases unmatched to any gene: 5. Germline lookup yields CDR1 SNHLY and CDR2 FYNNEI. The DNA of the CDR3 is TGTGCCAGCAGGGGACAGCCGAGCTCCTACGAGCAGTACTTC. Translated: CASRGQPSSYEQYF.

This chain uses TRBV7-6 with TRBJ1-3; D remains ambiguous. Trimming removed 5 bases from V and 4 bases from J, with 6 bases in between. The CDR3 extends over 12 amino acids. Germline V lookup: CDR1 SGHVS, CDR2 FNYEAQ. In DNA, the CDR3 is TGTGCCAGCAGCGGTGGGGGAAACACCATATATTTT. Translation gives CASSGGGNTIYF. Complete variable domain (other parts from reference TRBV7-6 and TRBJ1-3): GAGVSQSPRYKVTKRGQDVALRCDPISGHVSLYWYRQALGQGPEFLTYFNYEAQQDKSGLPNDRFSAERPEGSISTLTIQRTEQRDSAMYRCASSGGGNTIYFGEGSWLTVV.

The chain combines TRBV6-5 with TRBJ2-1; 7 nucleotides line up with TRBD2. The CDR3 has 15 amino acids. Per germline, CDR1 MNHEY and CDR2 SVGAGI. With 6 bases clipped from V and 8 bases from J, the junction kept 13 bases outside the gene matches. CDR3 in amino acids: CASSRLREGSDEQFF. The CDR3, as DNA: TGTGCCAGCAGCCGCTTGAGGGAGGGTAGCGATGAGCAGTTCTTC.

The CDR3 nucleotides read TGTGCCAGCAGCAGAGGTCCAGGGGTGAACACTGAAGCTTTCTTT. Translated, it gives CASSRGPGVNTEAFF. The rearrangement joins TRBV5-4 to TRBJ1-1; tentatively, D is TRBD1 (6 bases). The CDR3 is 15 residues long. Trimming left V 4 bases short and J 0 bases short, with 13 bases between. Germline CDR1 reads SGHNT; CDR2 reads YYREEE (reference sequence).

This clone has at least ten counts. This sample includes further DNA sequences coding for the same CDR3. The chain uses TRBV7-2 and TRBJ2-7; D call uncertain. With 5 bases removed from V and 5 bases from J, the gap between germline ends came to 25 bases. The germline V gene encodes CDR1 SGHTA and CDR2 FQGNSA. The CDR3 sequence is 17 residues long. CDR3 sequence: CASSILLWATKENEQYF. CDR3 DNA: TGTGCCAGCAGCATCCTACTTTGGGCTACGAAAGAGAACGAGCAGTACTTC.

In this sample, this clone turned up once. The rearrangement uses TRBV30 and TRBJ2-4; D call uncertain. The CDR3 has 13 residues. The V gene's germline CDR1 is GTSNPN and CDR2 SVGIG (reference sequence). Trimming took 3 bases from V and 0 from J, leaving 6 bases between them. The CDR3 nucleotides are TGTGCCTGGAGGGGCATAGCCAAAAACATTCAGTACTTC. Amino acid sequence: CAWRGIAKNIQYF.

The V gene is TRBV6-5, the J gene TRBJ1-1; the D gene is possibly TRBD1 (5 bases). The V end was cut by 5 bases, the J end by 8 bases, with 18 bases between. The CDR3 sequence is 14 residues long. Germline assignment: CDR1 MNHEY and CDR2 SVGAGI. The CDR3 DNA reads as TGTGCCAGCAGTCCAACATGGGGGAGGAACGAAGCTTTCTTT. It codes for CASSPTWGRNEAFF.

The chain is built from TRBV5-1 and TRBJ1-2, with 9 bases identical to TRBD1. This CDR3 is 14 amino acids long. J was trimmed by 8 bases and V by 4 bases; bases with no gene match: 9. Germline CDR1 SGHRS, CDR2 YFSETQ. The CDR3 sequence is CASSQQGAPEGYTF. In DNA, the CDR3 is TGCGCCAGCAGCCAACAGGGGGCTCCGGAGGGCTACACCTTC.

The V gene is TRBV19, the J gene TRBJ1-1, with 7 bases lining up with TRBD1. Germline V lookup: CDR1 LNHDA, CDR2 SQIVND (reference sequence). The J segment lost 2 bases and the V segment lost 5 bases, leaving 2 bases of the junction unmatched. The CDR3 length is 13 residues. Here the CDR3 reads CASSRQGNTEAFF. CDR3 nucleotide sequence: TGTGCCAGTAGTCGACAGGGCAACACTGAAGCTTTCTTT.

The V and J genes are TRBV19 and TRBJ2-7; D not resolved. Germline V gives CDR1 LNHDA, CDR2 SQIVND (reference sequence). This CDR3 comprises 14 residues. Trimming shortened V by 3 bases and J by 0 bases, and 9 bases separated the two germline ends. The chain's CDR3 is CASSIGRSSYEQYF. In nucleotides, the CDR3 is TGTGCCAGTAGTATCGGGCGGAGCTCCTACGAGCAGTACTTC.

V and J are TRBV10-2 and TRBJ2-5, with D possibly being TRBD2 (5 bases). CDR1 WSHSY and CDR2 SAAADI come from the germline V gene. The CDR3 sequence is 12 residues long. The V and J ends lost 5 bases and 5 bases respectively, with 9 bases between them. CDR3 in amino acids: CASSTSMETQYF. As DNA, the CDR3 is TGCGCCAGCAGTACTAGTATGGAGACCCAGTACTTC.